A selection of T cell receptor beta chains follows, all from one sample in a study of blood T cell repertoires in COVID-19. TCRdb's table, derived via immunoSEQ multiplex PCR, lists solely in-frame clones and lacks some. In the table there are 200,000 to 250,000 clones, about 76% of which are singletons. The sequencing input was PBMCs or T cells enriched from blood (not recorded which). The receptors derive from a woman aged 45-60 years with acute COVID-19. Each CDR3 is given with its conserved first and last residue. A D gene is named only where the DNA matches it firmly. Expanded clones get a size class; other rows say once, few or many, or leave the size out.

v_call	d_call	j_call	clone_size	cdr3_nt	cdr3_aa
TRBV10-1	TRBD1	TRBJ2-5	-	TGCGCCAGCAGTGAGGCCCGGGACAGGGAAGAGACCCAGTACTTC	CASSEARDREETQYF
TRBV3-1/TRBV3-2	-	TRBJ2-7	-	TGTGCCAGCAGCATGCGACAAGACTACGAGCAGTACTTC	CASSMRQDYEQYF
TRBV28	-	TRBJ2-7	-	TGTGCCAGCAGTTTTGATTGGGGCCCTTACGAGCAGTACTTC	CASSFDWGPYEQYF
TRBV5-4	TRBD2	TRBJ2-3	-	TGTGCCAGCAGCTTGTGGCTAGCGGGAGAATTAGATACGCAGTATTTT	CASSLWLAGELDTQYF
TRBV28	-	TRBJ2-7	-	TGTGCCAGCAGCAGTGTAGCCCACGAGCAGTACTTC	CASSSVAHEQYF
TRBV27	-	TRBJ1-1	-	TGTGCCAGCAGTTTAAACGGGGGGAACACTGAAGCTTTCTTT	CASSLNGGNTEAFF
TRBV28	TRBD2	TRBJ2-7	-	TGTGCCAGCACTGAAGCGGGAGTGCCCTCCGAGCAGTACTTC	CASTEAGVPSEQYF
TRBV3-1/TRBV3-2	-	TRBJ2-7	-	TGTGCCAGCTTTCGAGGGACCTACGAGCAGTACTTC	CASFRGTYEQYF
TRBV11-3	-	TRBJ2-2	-	TGTGCCAGCAGCTTAGGGGCAACCGGGGAGCTGTTTTTT	CASSLGATGELFF
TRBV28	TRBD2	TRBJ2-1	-	TGTGCCAGCAAGGCCGGCGGGAGCTCCTACAATGAGCAGTTCTTC	CASKAGGSSYNEQFF
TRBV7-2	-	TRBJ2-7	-	TGTGCCAGCAGCTTAGCGGGCACCTACGAGCAGTACTTC	CASSLAGTYEQYF
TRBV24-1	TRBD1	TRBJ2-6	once	TGTGCCACCAGTCTTCGTGACAGGGTATATTCTGGGGCCAACGTCCTGACTTTC	CATSLRDRVYSGANVLTF
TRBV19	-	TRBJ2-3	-	TGTGCCACCAGGTGGGGCAGCCACACAGATACGCAGTATTTT	CATRWGSHTDTQYF
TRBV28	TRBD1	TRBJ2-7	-	TGTGCCAGCAGTACCGGACAGGGTCCATGGGAGCAGTACTTC	CASSTGQGPWEQYF
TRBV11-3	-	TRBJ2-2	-	TGTGCCAGCAGCTCTCAGGGGGGAGAGGTAACCGGGGAGCTGTTTTTT	CASSSQGGEVTGELFF
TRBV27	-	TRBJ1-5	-	TGTGCCAGCAGTGACTATAGCAATCAGCCCCAGCATTTT	CASSDYSNQPQHF
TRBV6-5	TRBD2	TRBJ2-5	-	TGTGCCAGCAGTTACTCGATCGGGGAGGGGTCAGGGACCCAGTACTTC	CASSYSIGEGSGTQYF
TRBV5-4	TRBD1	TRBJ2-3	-	TGTGCCAGCAGCCCGGACAGGGGACAACAAGATACGCAGTATTTT	CASSPDRGQQDTQYF
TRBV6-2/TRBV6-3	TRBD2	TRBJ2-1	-	TGTGCCAGCAGTTACGTCCCTAGCGGGAGCTCCTACAATGAGCAGTTCTTC	CASSYVPSGSSYNEQFF
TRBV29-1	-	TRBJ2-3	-	TGCAGCGTTGTCCCCTCTTCCACAGATACGCAGTATTTT	CSVVPSSTDTQYF
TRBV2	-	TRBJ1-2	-	TGTGCCAGCAGTGAAGCACGGGTCTCTGGCTACACCTTC	CASSEARVSGYTF
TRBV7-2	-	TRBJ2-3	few	TGTGCCAGCAGCTCCCTGGACAGCTCGGAACCCACAGATACGCAGTATTTT	CASSSLDSSEPTDTQYF
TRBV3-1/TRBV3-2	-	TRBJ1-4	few	TGTGCCAGCAGCCAAGATGGACACAGGGCTGAAAAACTGTTTTTT	CASSQDGHRAEKLFF
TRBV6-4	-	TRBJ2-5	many	TGTGCCAGCAGTGCAGGAGCGGAAGAGACCCAGTACTTC	CASSAGAEETQYF
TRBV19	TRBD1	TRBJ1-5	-	TGTGCCAGTAGTGGGGACAGGGCCATCAATCAGCCCCAGCATTTT	CASSGDRAINQPQHF
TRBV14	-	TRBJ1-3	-	TGTGCCAGCAGCCGCGGGGGTCCTGGAAACACCATATATTTT	CASSRGGPGNTIYF
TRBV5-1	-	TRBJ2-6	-	TGCGCCAGCAACCCCGACAGGCCTGGGGCCAACGTCCTGACTTTC	CASNPDRPGANVLTF
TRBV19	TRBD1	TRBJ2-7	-	TGTGCCAGTAGTATGGGACAGGGGGCTCTGCACGAGCAGTACTTC	CASSMGQGALHEQYF
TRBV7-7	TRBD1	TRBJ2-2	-	TGTGCCAGCACCCTGGGGGACAGAGACACCGGGGAGCTGTTTTTT	CASTLGDRDTGELFF
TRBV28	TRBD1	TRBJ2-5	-	TGTGCCAGCAGTTTATGGGGTAACAGGGGGCTGGGAGAGACCCAGTACTTC	CASSLWGNRGLGETQYF
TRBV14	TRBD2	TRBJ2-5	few	TGTGCCAGCAGCCAAGATTTGGCTAGCGGGACCCAGTACTTC	CASSQDLASGTQYF
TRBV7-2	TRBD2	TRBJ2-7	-	TGTGCCAGCAGCTTCAGCGGGGCCTACGAGCAGTACTTC	CASSFSGAYEQYF
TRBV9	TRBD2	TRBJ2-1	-	TGTGCCAGCAGCGTAGTCGGACTAGGTCGCGATGAGCAGTTCTTC	CASSVVGLGRDEQFF
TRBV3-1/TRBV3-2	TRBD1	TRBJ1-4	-	TGTGCCAGCAGCCCCTTTGGACAGGGCGCAACTAATGAAAAACTGTTTTTT	CASSPFGQGATNEKLFF
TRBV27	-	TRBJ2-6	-	TGTGCCAGCCTACCGGCTCTGCGACTATCTGGGGCCAACGTCCTGACTTTC	CASLPALRLSGANVLTF
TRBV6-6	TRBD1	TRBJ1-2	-	TGTGCCAGCACACAGGGGAATGGCTACACCTTC	CASTQGNGYTF
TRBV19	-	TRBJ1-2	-	TGTGCCAGTAGTAAGCCACTCTATTATGGCTACACCTTC	CASSKPLYYGYTF
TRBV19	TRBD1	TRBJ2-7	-	TGTGCCAGTAGTTCAGGGACAGGGCAGTTTGACGAGCAGTACTTC	CASSSGTGQFDEQYF
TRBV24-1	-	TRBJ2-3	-	TGTGCCACCAGTGACCCGACAGTAGGTAGCACAGATACGCAGTATTTT	CATSDPTVGSTDTQYF
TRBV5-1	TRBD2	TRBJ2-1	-	TGCGCCAGCAGCGTACTAGCCGCTCTAGCGGGGGGGCCCGCTGAGCAGTTCTTC	CASSVLAALAGGPAEQFF
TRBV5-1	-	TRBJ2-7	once	TGCGCCAGCAGCATAGGGGCAAACTACGAGCAGTACTTC	CASSIGANYEQYF
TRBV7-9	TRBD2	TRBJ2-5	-	TGTGCCAGCAGCTGGCCTCGGGAGCGGGAGCGTAGTCAAGAGACCCAGTACTTC	CASSWPRERERSQETQYF
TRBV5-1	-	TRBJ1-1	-	TGCGCCAGCAGCTTGGTGCAGGGAGAAGCTTTCTTT	CASSLVQGEAFF